These 5 T cell receptor beta chains were all obtained from the same sample, sequenced in a study of blood T cell repertoires in COVID-19. Here immunoSEQ multiplex PCR was the method, and the copy in TCRdb shows in-frame clones only, minus some. Of 65,000 to 95,000 clones in the sample, about 91% are singletons; the top ten hold more than 10%. The sequencing sample was made of peripheral blood. These receptors were taken from a man between 65 and 80 years old with active or convalescent COVID-19.

The chain is built from TRBV27 and TRBJ1-1; 11 bases match TRBD1. V trimming: 5 bases; J trimming: 5 bases; junction bases outside the gene matches: 16. The CDR3 is 18 residues long. Germline V lookup: CDR1 MNHEY, CDR2 SMNVEV (reference sequence). The chain's CDR3 is CASSAGTGGRLVRTEAFF. Written as DNA, the CDR3 is TGTGCCAGCAGTGCCGGGACAGGGGGAAGATTGGTTCGGACTGAAGCTTTCTTT.

The genes are TRBV7-2 and TRBJ2-3; TRBD2 matches 7 bases. This CDR3 spans 15 amino acids. Per the germline V gene, CDR1 is SGHTA and CDR2 is FQGNSA. The trim removed 3 bases at V and 3 bases at J, leaving 6 bases unmatched. CDR3 sequence: CASSLSGGFTDTQYF. The CDR3, as DNA: TGTGCCAGCAGCTTGTCGGGGGGTTTTACAGATACGCAGTATTTT.

This chain uses TRBV27 with TRBJ2-7; perhaps TRBD2 as D (6 bases). This CDR3 region has 13 residues. V gave up 2 bases and J gave up 6 bases, with 11 bases separating them. Germline V lookup: CDR1 MNHEY, CDR2 SMNVEV (reference sequence). CDR3 residues: CASSLSPSAEQYF. The CDR3 bases are TGTGCCAGCAGTTTAAGTCCTAGCGCCGAGCAGTACTTC.

CDR3 DNA sequence: TGTGCCAGTAGCAGAGAAAACCAGGGGCCAAACTATGGCTACACCTTC. Encoded protein: CASSRENQGPNYGYTF. V gene TRBV19 combines with J gene TRBJ1-2; maybe TRBD1 (6 bases). Trimming stripped 6 bases from V and 2 bases from J, with 19 bases between. The germline CDR1 and CDR2 sequences are LNHDA and SQIVND (reference sequence). This CDR3 has 16 amino acids.

The rearrangement links TRBV7-2 to TRBJ1-5; D is possibly TRBD1 (6 bases). The CDR3 covers 14 residues. The germline CDR1 and CDR2 sequences are SGHTA and FQGNSA. The V end was cut by 8 bases, the J end by 0 bases, with 11 bases between. The CDR3 DNA reads as TGTGCCAGCGCAAAAGGGGGTAGCAATCAGCCCCAGCATTTT. Translation: CASAKGGSNQPQHF. The whole variable domain, filled in from reference TRBV7-2 and TRBJ1-5, reads GAGVSQSPSNKVTEKGKDVELRCDPISGHTALYWYRQSLGQGLEFLIYFQGNSAPDKSGLPSDRFSAERTGGSVSTLTIQRTQQEDSAVYLCASAKGGSNQPQHFGDGTRLSIL.